The present T cell receptor beta chain was sequenced within a study of blood T cells in healthy people across ages. For the study at large: Researchers report that template switching captured about one barcoded beta molecule per two T cells.

The second PCR ran roughly 6 to 11 cycles with a sample-barcoded 5' primer and J-beta primers. Each cDNA was tagged by a template-switch adaptor containing 12 random nucleotides. TCRdb re-called the 5' RACE reads with MiXCR, one entry per CDR3 protein. Of some 900,000 distinct CDR3 sequences in the sample, around 48% were seen once. Donors were systemically healthy Caucasian individuals from Russia aged about 6 to 95 years. No fewer than 7 million PBMCs went into each sample. The sample was blood. The clonotype was recovered from a man younger than 40 in good health.

The CDR3 nucleotides read TGTGCCAGCAGTTTCGTCGGGACAGGGGTATCACGGCAGTACTTC. Protein: CASSFVGTGVSRQYF. The chain has TRBV12-3 or TRBV12-4 and TRBJ2-7; 10 bases agree with TRBD1. The CDR3 loop spans 15 amino acids. The ends lost 3 bases at V and 9 bases at J; junction bases unmatched: 11.